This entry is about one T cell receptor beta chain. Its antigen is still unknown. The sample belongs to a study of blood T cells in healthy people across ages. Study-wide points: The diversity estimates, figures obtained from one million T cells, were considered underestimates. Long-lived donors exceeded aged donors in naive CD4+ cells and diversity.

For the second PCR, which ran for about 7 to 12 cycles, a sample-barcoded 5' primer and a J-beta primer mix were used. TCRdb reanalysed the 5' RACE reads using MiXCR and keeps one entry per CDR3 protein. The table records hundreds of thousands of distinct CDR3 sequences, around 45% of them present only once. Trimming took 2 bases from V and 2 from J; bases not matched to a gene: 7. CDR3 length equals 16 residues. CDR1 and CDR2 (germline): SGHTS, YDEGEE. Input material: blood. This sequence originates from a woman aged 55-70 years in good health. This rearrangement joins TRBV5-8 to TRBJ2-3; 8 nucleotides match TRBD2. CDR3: CASSFGTRGITDTQYF. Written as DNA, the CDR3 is TGTGCCAGCAGCTTTGGGACTAGGGGGATCACAGATACGCAGTATTTT.